This T cell receptor beta chain was captured in a study of spatial heterogeneity in lung cancer. Overall study: There were, on average, more than 8.5 raw-read appearances for each unique TCR and UMI combination. Study results and limitations: Ubiquitous expanded tumor TCRs were observed in blood more at resection than follow-up.

At least ten counts were recorded for this clonotype. Its antigen is undetermined. Time point: sample taken at primary tumor resection. The input material, whole RNA from tumor, nontumor lung or frozen PBMC, was sequenced unsorted. Germline V lookup: CDR1 MNHEY, CDR2 SMNVEV (reference sequence). The CDR3 length is 12 residues. V gave up 2 bases and J gave up 4 bases, with 4 bases separating them. TCRdb reprocessed the 5' RACE reads with MiXCR, giving one entry per CDR3 protein. This table holds about 14,000 distinct CDR3 sequences, about 9.4% found once. The chain couples TRBV27 to TRBJ2-3, with D unresolved. This clonotype was obtained from a male donor with early-stage non-small cell lung cancer. Sequenced material: PBMCs, taken at surgery. CDR3 nucleotide sequence: TGTGCCAGCAGTTTAAATGCAGATACGCAGTATTTT. Protein sequence: CASSLNADTQYF.